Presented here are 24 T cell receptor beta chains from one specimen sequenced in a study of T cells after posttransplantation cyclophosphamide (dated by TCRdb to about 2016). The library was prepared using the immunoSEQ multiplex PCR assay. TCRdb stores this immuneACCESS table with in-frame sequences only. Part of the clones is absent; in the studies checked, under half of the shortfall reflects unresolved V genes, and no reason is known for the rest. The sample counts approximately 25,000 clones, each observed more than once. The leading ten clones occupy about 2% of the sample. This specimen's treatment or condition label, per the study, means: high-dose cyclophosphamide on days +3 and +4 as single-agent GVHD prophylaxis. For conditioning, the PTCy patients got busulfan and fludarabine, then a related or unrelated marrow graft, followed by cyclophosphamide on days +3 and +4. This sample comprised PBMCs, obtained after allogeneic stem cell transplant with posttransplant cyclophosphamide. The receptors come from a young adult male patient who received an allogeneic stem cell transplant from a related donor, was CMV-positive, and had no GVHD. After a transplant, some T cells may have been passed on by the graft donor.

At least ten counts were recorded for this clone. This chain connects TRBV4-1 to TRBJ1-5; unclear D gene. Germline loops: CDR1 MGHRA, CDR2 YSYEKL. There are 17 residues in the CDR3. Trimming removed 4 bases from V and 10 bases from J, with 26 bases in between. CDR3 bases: TGCGCCAGCAGCCGCTCCCCACACAGCGTGGCCGGGAATCCCCAGCATTTT. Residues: CASSRSPHSVAGNPQHF.

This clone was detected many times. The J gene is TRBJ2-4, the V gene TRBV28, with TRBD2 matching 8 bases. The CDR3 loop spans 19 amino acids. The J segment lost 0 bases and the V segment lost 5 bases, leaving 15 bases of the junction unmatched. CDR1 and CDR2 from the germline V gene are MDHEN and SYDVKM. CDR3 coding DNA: TGTGCCAGCAGTACCCGTAGCGGGAAGACCAAAATAGCCAAAAACATTCAGTACTTC. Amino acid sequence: CASSTRSGKTKIAKNIQYF.

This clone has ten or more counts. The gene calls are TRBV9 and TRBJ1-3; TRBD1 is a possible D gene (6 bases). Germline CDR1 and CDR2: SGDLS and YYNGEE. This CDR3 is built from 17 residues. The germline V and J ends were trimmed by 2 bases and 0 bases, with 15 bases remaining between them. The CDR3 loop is CASSVEVTGSSGNTIYF. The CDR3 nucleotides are TGTGCCAGCAGCGTCGAAGTCACAGGGAGCTCTGGAAACACCATATATTTT. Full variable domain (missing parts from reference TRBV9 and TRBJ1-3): DSGVTQTPKHLITATGQRVTLRCSPRSGDLSVYWYQQSLDQGLQFLIQYYNGEERAKGNILERFSAQQFPDLHSELNLSSLELGDSALYFCASSVEVTGSSGNTIYFGEGSWLTVV.

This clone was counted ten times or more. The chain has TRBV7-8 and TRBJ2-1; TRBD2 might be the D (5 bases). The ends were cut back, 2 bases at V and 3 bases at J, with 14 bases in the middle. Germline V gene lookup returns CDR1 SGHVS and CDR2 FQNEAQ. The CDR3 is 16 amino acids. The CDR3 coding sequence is TGTGCCAGCAGCTTACGGGGTCCCGGTTACTACAATGAGCAGTTCTTC. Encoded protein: CASSLRGPGYYNEQFF.

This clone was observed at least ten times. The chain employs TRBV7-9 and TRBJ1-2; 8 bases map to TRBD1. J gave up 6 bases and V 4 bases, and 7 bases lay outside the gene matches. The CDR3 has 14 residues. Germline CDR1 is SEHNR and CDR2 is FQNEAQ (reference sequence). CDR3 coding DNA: TGTGCCAGCAGCTCCGACAGGGGAGAAGATGGCTACACCTTC. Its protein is CASSSDRGEDGYTF.

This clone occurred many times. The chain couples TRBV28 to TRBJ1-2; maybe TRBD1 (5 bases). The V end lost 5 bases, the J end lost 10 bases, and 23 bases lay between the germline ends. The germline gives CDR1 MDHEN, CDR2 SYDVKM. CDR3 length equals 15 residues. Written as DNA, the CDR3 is TGTGCCAGCAGTATACCACAGGCCGGGTTGTATTACTACACCTTC. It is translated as CASSIPQAGLYYYTF.

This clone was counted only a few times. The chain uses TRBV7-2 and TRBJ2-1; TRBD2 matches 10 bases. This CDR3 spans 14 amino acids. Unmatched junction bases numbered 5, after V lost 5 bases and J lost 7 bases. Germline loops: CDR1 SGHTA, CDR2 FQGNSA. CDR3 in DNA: TGTGCCAGCAGCCCGGGACTAGCGCTGAATGAGCAGTTCTTC. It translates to CASSPGLALNEQFF.

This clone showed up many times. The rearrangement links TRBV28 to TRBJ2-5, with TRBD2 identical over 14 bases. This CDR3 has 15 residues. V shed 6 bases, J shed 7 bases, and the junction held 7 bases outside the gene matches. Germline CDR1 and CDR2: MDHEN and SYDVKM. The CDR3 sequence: CASSRGLAGAGTQYF. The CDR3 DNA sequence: TGTGCCAGCAGCAGGGGACTAGCGGGAGCGGGGACCCAGTACTTC.

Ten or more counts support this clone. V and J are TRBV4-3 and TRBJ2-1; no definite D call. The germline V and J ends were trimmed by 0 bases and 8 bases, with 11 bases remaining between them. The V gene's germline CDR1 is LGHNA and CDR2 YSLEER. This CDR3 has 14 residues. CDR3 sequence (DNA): TGCGCCAGCAGCCAAGACCTCAGGAAGGATGAGCAGTTCTTC. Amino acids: CASSQDLRKDEQFF.

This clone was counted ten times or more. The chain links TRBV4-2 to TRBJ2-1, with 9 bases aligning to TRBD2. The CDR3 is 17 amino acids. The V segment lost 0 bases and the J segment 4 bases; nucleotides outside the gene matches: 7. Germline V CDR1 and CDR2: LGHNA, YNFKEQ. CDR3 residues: CASSQDLGLAGYNEQFF. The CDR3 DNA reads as TGTGCCAGCAGCCAAGATTTGGGTCTAGCGGGATACAATGAGCAGTTCTTC.

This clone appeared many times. CDR3 nucleotides: TGTGCCAGCAGCTTAGCGTCAGGACAAGAGACCCAGTACTTC. It yields the protein CASSLASGQETQYF. The V call is TRBV7-9, the J call TRBJ2-5; no firm D call. This CDR3 is 14 amino acids long. V dropped 0 bases and J dropped 2 bases, with 7 bases sitting between them. The V gene's germline CDR1 is SEHNR and CDR2 FQNEAQ (reference sequence).

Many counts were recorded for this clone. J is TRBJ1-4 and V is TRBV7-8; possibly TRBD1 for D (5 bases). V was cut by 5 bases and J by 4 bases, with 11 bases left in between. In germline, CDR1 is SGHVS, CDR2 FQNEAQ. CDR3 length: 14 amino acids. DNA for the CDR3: TGTGCCAGCAGCCTAGGGGCCAGTAATGAAAAACTGTTTTTT. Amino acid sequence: CASSLGASNEKLFF.

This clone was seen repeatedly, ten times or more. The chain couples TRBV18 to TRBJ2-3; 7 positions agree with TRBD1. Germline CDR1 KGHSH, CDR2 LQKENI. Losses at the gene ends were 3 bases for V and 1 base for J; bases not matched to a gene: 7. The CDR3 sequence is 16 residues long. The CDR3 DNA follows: TGTGCCAGCTCACCGCCACGACAGGGAGGCACAGATACGCAGTATTTT. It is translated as CASSPPRQGGTDTQYF.

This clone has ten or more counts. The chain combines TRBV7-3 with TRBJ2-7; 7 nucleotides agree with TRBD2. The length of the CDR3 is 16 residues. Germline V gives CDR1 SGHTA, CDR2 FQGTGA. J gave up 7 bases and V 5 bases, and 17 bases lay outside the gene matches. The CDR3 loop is CASSLTSRGRSLEQYF. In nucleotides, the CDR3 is TGTGCCAGCAGCCTTACCTCTCGCGGGAGAAGCCTGGAGCAGTACTTC.

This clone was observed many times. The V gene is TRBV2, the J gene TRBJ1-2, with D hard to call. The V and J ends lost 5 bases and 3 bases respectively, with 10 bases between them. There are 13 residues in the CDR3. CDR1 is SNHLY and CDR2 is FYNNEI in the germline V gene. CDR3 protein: CASSQNKDYGYTF. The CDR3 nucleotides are TGTGCCAGCAGTCAAAACAAAGACTATGGCTACACCTTC. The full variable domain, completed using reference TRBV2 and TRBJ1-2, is EPEVTQTPSHQVTQMGQEVILRCVPISNHLYFYWYRQILGQKVEFLVSFYNNEISEKSEIFDDQFSVERPDGSNFTLKIRSTKLEDSAMYFCASSQNKDYGYTFGSGTRLTVV.

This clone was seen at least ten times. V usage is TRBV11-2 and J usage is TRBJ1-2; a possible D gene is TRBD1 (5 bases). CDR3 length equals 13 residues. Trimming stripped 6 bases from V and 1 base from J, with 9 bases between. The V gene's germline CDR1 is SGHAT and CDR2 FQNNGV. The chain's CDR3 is CASRVTDNYGYTF. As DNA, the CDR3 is TGTGCCAGCAGGGTGACAGATAACTATGGCTACACCTTC.

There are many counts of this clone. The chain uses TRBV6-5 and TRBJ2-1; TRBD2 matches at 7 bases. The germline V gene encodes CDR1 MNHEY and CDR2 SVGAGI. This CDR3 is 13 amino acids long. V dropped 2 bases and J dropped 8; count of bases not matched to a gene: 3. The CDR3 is CASSYGGDYEQFF. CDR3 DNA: TGTGCCAGCAGTTACGGGGGGGACTATGAGCAGTTCTTC.

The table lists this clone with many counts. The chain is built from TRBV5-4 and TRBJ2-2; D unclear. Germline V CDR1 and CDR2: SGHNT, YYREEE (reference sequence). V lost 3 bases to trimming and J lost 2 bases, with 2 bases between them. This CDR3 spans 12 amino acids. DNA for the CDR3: TGTGCCAGCAGCTCAAACACCGGGGAGCTGTTTTTT. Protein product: CASSSNTGELFF. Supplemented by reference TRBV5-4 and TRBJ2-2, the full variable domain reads ETGVTQSPTHLIKTRGQQVTLRCSSQSGHNTVSWYQQALGQGPQFIFQYYREEENGRGNFPPRFSGLQFPNYSSELNVNALELDDSALYLCASSSNTGELFFGEGSRLTVL.

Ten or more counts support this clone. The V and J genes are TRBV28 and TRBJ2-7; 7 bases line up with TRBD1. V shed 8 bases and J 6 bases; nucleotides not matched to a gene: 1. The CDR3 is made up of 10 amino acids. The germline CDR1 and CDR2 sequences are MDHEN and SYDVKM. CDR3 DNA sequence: TGTGCCAGCGGGGACAGCGAGCAGTACTTC. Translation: CASGDSEQYF.

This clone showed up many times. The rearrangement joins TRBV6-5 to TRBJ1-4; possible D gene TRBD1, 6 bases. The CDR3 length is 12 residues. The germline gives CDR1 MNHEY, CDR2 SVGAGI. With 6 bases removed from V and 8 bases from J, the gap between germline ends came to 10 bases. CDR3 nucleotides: TGTGCCAGCAGAACCGGACAGGAAAAACTGTTTTTT. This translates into CASRTGQEKLFF.

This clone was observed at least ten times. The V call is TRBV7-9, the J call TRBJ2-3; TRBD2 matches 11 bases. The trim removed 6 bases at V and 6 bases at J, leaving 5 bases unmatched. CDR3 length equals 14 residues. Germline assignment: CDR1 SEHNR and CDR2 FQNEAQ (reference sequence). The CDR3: CASRGSGRADTQYF. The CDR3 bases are TGTGCCAGCAGAGGTAGCGGGAGGGCTGATACGCAGTATTTT.

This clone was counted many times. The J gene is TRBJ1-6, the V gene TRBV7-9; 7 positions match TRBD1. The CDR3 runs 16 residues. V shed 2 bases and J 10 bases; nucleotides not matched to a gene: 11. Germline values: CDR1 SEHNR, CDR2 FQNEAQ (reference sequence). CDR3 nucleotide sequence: TGTGCCAGCAGCTTAACAGCCGGGACAGCTAAATCACCCCTCCACTTT. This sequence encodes CASSLTAGTAKSPLHF.

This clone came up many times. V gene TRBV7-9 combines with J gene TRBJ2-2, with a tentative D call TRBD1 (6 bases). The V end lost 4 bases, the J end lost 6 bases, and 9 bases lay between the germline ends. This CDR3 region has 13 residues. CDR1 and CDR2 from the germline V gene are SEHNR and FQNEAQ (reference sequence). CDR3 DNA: TGTGCCAGCAGCTCAAACAGGGCCGGGGAGCTGTTTTTT. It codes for CASSSNRAGELFF.

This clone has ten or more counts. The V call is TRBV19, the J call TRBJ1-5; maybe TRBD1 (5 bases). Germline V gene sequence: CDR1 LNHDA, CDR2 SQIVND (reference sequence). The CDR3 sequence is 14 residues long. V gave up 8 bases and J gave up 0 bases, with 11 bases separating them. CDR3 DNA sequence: TGTGCCAGTTCAGGGCATTATAGCAATCAGCCCCAGCATTTT. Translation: CASSGHYSNQPQHF.